This T cell receptor beta chain came from a study of blood T cell repertoires in COVID-19. Produced via immunoSEQ multiplex PCR; TCRdb's table is partial and in-frame only. The profile shows about 180,000 clones, just under 90% of them singletons. Followed over time, Seattle patients had been enrolled while infection was active. This CDR3 is 14 amino acids long. Trimming shortened V by 5 bases and J by 3 bases, and 11 bases separated the two germline ends. Germline V gene data show CDR1 as SGHNT and CDR2 as YENEEA. The sample was peripheral blood. This sequence was found in a woman aged 70-85 years with COVID-19, enrolled during active disease. The chain joins TRBV11-3 to TRBJ1-5, with no clear D. The CDR3 spells CASSQTLVNQPQHF. In nucleotides, the CDR3 is TGTGCCAGCAGCCAAACATTGGTCAATCAGCCCCAGCATTTT.